This TCR beta chain was retrieved from a study of CD8 T cells in ankylosing spondylitis. TCRdb processed the 5' RACE reads anew with MiXCR; each CDR3 protein has one entry. The sample holds a few hundred thousand distinct CDR3 sequences, under 30% seen once. V was shortened by 9 bases and J by 0 bases, with 22 bases between the two germline ends. The CDR3 runs to 17 residues. This clonotype has at least ten counts. The rearrangement uses TRBV23-1 and TRBJ2-3; tentatively, D is TRBD1 or TRBD2 (6 bases each). TRBV23-1 is labeled an ORF, and its function is uncertain. Sequencing was done on a sample of blood, either unsorted or a sorted T cell fraction (not recorded which). This TCR was sampled from a male donor with ankylosing spondylitis or in good health (not recorded which). The CDR3 reads CARAGVVRGVSTDTQYF. The CDR3, as DNA: TGCGCCAGGGCCGGGGTTGTAAGGGGGGTCAGCACAGATACGCAGTATTTT.